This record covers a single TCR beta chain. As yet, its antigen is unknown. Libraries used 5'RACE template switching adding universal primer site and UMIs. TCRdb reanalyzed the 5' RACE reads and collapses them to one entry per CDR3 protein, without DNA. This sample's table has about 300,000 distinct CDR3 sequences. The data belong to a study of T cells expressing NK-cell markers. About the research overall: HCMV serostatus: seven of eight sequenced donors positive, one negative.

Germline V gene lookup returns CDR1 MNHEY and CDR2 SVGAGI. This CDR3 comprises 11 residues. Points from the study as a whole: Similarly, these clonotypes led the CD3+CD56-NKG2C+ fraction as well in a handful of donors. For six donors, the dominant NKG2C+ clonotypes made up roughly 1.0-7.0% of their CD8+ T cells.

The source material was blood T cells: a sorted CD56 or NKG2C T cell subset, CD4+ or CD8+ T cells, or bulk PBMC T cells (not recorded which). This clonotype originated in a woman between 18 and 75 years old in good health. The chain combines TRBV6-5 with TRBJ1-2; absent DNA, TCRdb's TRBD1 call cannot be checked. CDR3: CATNRGRGYTF.